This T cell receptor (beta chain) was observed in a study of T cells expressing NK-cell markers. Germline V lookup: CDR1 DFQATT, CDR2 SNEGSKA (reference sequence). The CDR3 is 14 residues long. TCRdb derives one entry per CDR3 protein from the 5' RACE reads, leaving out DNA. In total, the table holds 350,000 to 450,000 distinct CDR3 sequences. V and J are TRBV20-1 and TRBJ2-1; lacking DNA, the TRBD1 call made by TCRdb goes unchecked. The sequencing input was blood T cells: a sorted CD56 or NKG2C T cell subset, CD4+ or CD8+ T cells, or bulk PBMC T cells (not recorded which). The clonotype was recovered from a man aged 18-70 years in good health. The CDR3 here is CSAPRGGGKNEQFF.